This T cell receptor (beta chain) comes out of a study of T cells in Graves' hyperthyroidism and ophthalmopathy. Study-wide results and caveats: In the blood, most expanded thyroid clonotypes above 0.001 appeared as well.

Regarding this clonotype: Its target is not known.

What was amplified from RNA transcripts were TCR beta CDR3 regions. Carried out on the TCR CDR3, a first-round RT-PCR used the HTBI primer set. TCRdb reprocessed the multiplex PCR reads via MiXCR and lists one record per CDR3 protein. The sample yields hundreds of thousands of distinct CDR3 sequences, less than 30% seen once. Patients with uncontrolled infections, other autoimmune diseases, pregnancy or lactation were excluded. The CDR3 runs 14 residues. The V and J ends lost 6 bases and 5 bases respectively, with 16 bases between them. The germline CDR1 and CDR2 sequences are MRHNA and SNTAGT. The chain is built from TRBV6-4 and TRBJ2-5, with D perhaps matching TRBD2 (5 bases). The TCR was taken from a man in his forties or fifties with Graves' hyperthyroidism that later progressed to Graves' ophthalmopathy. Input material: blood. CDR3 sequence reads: CASRPTLVSETQYF. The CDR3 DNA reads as TGTGCCAGCAGACCCACACTAGTTTCGGAGACCCAGTACTTC.